A selection of T cell receptor beta chains follows, all from one sample in a study of cytomegalovirus exposure and HLA in healthy donors. Libraries were prepared by immunoSEQ multiplex PCR; TCRdb keeps only in-frame clonotypes and omits some of them. The data contain tens of thousands of clones, roughly 80% of them singletons. The sample consisted of PBMCs. All receptors derive from a man younger than 40 in good health and CMV-seronegative. The CDR3 runs from the conserved cysteine through the conserved F or W. The order of the fields is J gene, V gene, D gene, clone size, CDR3 protein, CDR3 DNA. The D gene is left open where the match is weak. The listing skips clone size in some rows; elsewhere it reads once, few, many or a size class.

>TRBJ2-7|TRBV2|TRBD1|.
CASISGQRPYEQYF
TGTGCCAGCATATCGGGACAGCGACCCTACGAGCAGTACTTC
>TRBJ2-3|TRBV5-1|.|.
CASSLDGTSTDTQYF
TGCGCCAGCAGCCTAGATGGGACTAGCACAGATACGCAGTATTTT
>TRBJ2-7|TRBV18|.|.
CASSPREGVHEQYF
TGTGCCAGCTCACCACGCGAAGGGGTACACGAGCAGTACTTC
>TRBJ2-7|TRBV2|.|.
CASSVESYEQYF
TGTGCCAGCAGTGTGGAGAGCTACGAGCAGTACTTC
>TRBJ2-3|TRBV6-6|TRBD1|.
CASSYNRGRDTQYF
TGTGCCAGCAGTTACAACAGGGGACGGGATACGCAGTATTTT
>TRBJ1-1|TRBV5-5|TRBD1|once
CASSTWQGAEAFF
TGTGCCAGCAGCACCTGGCAGGGGGCTGAAGCTTTCTTT
>TRBJ2-2|TRBV28|TRBD2|.
CASSFGAGDTGELFF
TGTGCCAGCAGTTTTGGGGCGGGAGATACCGGGGAGCTGTTTTTT
>TRBJ1-4|TRBV19|.|few
CASQPGEGVSEKLFF
TGTGCCAGTCAACCAGGGGAGGGGGTAAGCGAAAAACTGTTTTTT
>TRBJ1-2|TRBV29-1|.|.
CSLTNLNAGLAGYTF
TGCAGCCTCACAAACCTCAACGCGGGCTTGGCTGGCTACACCTTC
>TRBJ1-5|TRBV7-6|.|.
CASSFLQGKQPQHF
TGTGCCAGCAGCTTTTTGCAGGGGAAGCAGCCCCAGCATTTT
>TRBJ2-7|TRBV27|TRBD2|.
CASSSTLGVAGSYEQYF
TGTGCCAGCAGTTCCACCCTCGGGGTAGCGGGATCCTACGAGCAGTACTTC
>TRBJ1-1|TRBV7-9|TRBD1|.
CASSLYGPGQGDAFF
TGTGCCAGCAGCTTATATGGGCCGGGACAGGGGGACGCTTTCTTT
>TRBJ1-2|TRBV6-6|.|.
CASRPRVEGYTF
TGTGCCAGCAGACCGCGGGTCGAGGGCTACACCTTC
>TRBJ2-7|TRBV29-1|TRBD2|.
CSVEGVAGDLYEQYF
TGCAGCGTTGAGGGGGTGGCGGGGGACCTCTACGAGCAGTACTTC
>TRBJ1-6|TRBV9|.|.
CASSVTGSSSPLHF
TGTGCCAGCAGCGTCACAGGGAGTAGTTCACCCCTCCACTTT
>TRBJ2-3|TRBV7-2|TRBD2|.
CASSLVLAGTDTQYF
TGTGCCAGCAGCTTAGTTCTAGCGGGCACAGATACGCAGTATTTT
>TRBJ2-5|TRBV7-2|TRBD1|.
CASSLGPGQGETQYF
TGTGCCAGCAGCTTAGGACCGGGACAGGGTGAGACCCAGTACTTC
>TRBJ1-1|TRBV7-8|.|.
CASSVRVGALGTEAFF
TGTGCCAGCAGCGTCCGTGTGGGCGCCCTGGGCACTGAAGCTTTCTTT
>TRBJ1-2|TRBV18|TRBD1|.
CASSPMFPGQGDLGYTF
TGTGCCAGCTCACCAATGTTCCCGGGACAGGGAGATTTGGGCTACACCTTC
>TRBJ1-5|TRBV4-3|TRBD1|.
CASSHHRQGFNSNQPQHF
TGCGCCAGCAGCCACCATAGACAGGGGTTCAATAGCAATCAGCCCCAGCATTTT
>TRBJ2-2|TRBV7-8|.|.
CASSAQLDTGELFF
TGTGCCAGCAGCGCCCAGTTGGACACCGGGGAGCTGTTTTTT